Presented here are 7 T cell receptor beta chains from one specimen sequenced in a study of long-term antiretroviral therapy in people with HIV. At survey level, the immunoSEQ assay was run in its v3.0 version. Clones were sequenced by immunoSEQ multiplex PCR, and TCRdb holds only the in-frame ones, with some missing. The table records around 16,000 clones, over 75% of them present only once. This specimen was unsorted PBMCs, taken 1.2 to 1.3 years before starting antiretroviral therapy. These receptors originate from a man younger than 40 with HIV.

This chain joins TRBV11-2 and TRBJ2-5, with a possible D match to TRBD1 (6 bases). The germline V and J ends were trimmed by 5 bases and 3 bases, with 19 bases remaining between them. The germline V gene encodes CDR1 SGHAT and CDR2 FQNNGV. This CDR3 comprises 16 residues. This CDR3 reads CASSPPPPGAKETQYF. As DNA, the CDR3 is TGTGCCAGCAGCCCCCCACCGCCAGGGGCGAAAGAGACCCAGTACTTC. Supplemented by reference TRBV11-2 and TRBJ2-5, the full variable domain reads EAGVAQSPRYKIIEKRQSVAFWCNPISGHATLYWYQQILGQGPKLLIQFQNNGVVDDSQLPKDRFSAERLKGVDSTLKIQPAKLEDSAVYLCASSPPPPGAKETQYFGPGTRLLVL.

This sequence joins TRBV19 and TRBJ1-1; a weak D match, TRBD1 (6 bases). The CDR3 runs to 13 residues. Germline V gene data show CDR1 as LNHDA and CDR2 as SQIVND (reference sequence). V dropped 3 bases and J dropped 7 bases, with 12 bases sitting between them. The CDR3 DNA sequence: TGTGCCAGTAGTATGTGGACAGAAGTTGAAGCTTTCTTT. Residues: CASSMWTEVEAFF.

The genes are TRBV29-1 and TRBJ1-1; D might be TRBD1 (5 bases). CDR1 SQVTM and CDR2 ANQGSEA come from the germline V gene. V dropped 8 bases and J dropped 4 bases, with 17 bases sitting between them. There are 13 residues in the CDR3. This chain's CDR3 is CSWGGEWGTEAFF. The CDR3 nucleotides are TGCAGCTGGGGAGGGGAGTGGGGCACTGAAGCTTTCTTT.

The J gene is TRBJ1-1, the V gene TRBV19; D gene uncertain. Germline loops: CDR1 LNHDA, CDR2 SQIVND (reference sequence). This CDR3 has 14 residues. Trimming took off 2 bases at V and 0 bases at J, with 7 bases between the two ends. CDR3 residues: CASSIPGMNTEAFF. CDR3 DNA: TGTGCCAGTAGTATACCCGGTATGAACACTGAAGCTTTCTTT. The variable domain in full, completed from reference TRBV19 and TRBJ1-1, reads DGGITQSPKYLFRKEGQNVTLSCEQNLNHDAMYWYRQDPGQGLRLIYYSQIVNDFQKGDIAEGYSVSREKKESFPLTVTSAQKNPTAFYLCASSIPGMNTEAFFGQGTRLTVV.

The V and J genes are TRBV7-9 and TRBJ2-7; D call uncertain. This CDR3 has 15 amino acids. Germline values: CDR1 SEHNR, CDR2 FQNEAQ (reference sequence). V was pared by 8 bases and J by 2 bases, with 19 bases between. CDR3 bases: TGTGCCAGCGGGGAAGCTACGCGGCATCCCTACGAGCAGTACTTC. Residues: CASGEATRHPYEQYF.

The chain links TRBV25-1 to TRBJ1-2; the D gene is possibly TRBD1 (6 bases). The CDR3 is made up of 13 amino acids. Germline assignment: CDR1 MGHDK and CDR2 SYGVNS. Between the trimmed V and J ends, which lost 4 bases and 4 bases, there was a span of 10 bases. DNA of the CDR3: TGTGCCAGCAGTGGTCAGGGGTTCTATGGCTACACCTTC. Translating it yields CASSGQGFYGYTF.

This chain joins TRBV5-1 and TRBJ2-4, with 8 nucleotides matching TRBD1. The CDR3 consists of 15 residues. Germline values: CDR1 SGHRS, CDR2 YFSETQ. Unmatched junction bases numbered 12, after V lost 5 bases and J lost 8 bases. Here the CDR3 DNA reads TGCGCCAGCAGACCGGGACAGGCTCGGAACCACATTCAGTACTTC. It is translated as CASRPGQARNHIQYF.